The 26 T cell receptor beta chains given below trace back to one sample, sequenced in a study of blood T cell repertoires in COVID-19. Generated by immunoSEQ multiplex PCR, the TCRdb table keeps only in-frame clones and is missing some. The data hold around 300,000 clones, with about 83% observed a single time. Sequenced sample: PBMCs or T cells enriched from blood (not recorded which). The receptors were gathered from a middle-aged woman who had recovered from COVID-19.

This clone turned up a few times. The chain is built from TRBV2 and TRBJ1-1; D not resolved. CDR3 length: 14 residues. CDR1 SNHLY and CDR2 FYNNEI come from the germline V gene. V dropped 2 bases and J dropped 6 bases, with 13 bases sitting between them. In nucleotides, the CDR3 is TGTGCCAGCAGTGAAACTAGGGCGGCCTCTGAAGCTTTCTTT. The encoded protein is CASSETRAASEAFF. Together with reference TRBV2 and TRBJ1-1, the CDR3 gives the full variable domain: EPEVTQTPSHQVTQMGQEVILRCVPISNHLYFYWYRQILGQKVEFLVSFYNNEISEKSEIFDDQFSVERPDGSNFTLKIRSTKLEDSAMYFCASSETRAASEAFFGQGTRLTVV.

The chain couples TRBV29-1 to TRBJ1-2; maybe TRBD1 (6 bases). The CDR3 has 11 residues. Trimming took 4 bases from V and 10 from J, leaving 13 bases between them. The germline V gene has CDR1 SQVTM and CDR2 ANQGSEA. The CDR3 sequence is CSVGQDIDYTF. The DNA for the CDR3 is TGCAGCGTTGGACAGGATATAGACTACACCTTC.

The chain is built from TRBV11-2 and TRBJ1-5, with D possibly TRBD1 on 6 matching bases. Germline V gene data show CDR1 as SGHAT and CDR2 as FQNNGV. The CDR3 has 15 residues. V lost 5 bases, J lost 6 bases, and 17 bases lay in between. In DNA, the CDR3 is TGTGCCAGCAGCCGAAGCTCAGGGGCCGGTCAGCCCCAGCATTTT. Translating gives CASSRSSGAGQPQHF.

The gene calls are TRBV3-1 (or the pseudogene TRBV3-2) and TRBJ1-1; possibly TRBD1 for D (6 bases). The CDR3 covers 16 residues. Germline CDR1 is LGHDT and CDR2 is YNNKEL (reference sequence). V shed 2 bases and J shed 5 bases, with 18 bases lying between them. In DNA, the CDR3 is TGTGCCAGCAGCCAATTCGGGGGGCGAGGGGGGACTGAAGCTTTCTTT. Translated, it gives CASSQFGGRGGTEAFF.

The table lists this clone with a count of one. V and J are TRBV19 and TRBJ2-7, with a possible D match to TRBD2 (5 bases). Germline V gives CDR1 LNHDA, CDR2 SQIVND (reference sequence). Trimming removed 5 bases from V and 2 bases from J, with 13 bases in between. The CDR3 runs to 14 residues. The CDR3: CASSSRGMTYEQYF. The CDR3 bases are TGTGCCAGTAGTTCCCGGGGTATGACCTACGAGCAGTACTTC.

The chain combines TRBV11-2 with TRBJ1-4; 8 bases align to TRBD1. This CDR3 region has 13 residues. The trim removed 5 bases at V and 12 bases at J, leaving 8 bases unmatched. CDR1 SGHAT and CDR2 FQNNGV come from the germline V gene. The chain's CDR3 is CASSPRTGRELFF. CDR3 bases: TGTGCCAGCAGCCCCCGGACAGGGAGAGAACTGTTTTTT.

This chain connects TRBV28 to TRBJ2-3; D gene uncertain. V lost 2 bases and J lost 1, with 7 bases in between. This CDR3 has 14 amino acids. Germline loops: CDR1 MDHEN, CDR2 SYDVKM. The CDR3 region has the DNA TGTGCCAGCAGTTTAATTCTACGCACAGATACGCAGTATTTT. Its translation: CASSLILRTDTQYF.

The rearrangement joins TRBV28 to TRBJ1-2; 7 bases align to TRBD1. Losses at the gene ends were 6 bases for V and 3 bases for J; bases not matched to a gene: 4. The germline V gene has CDR1 MDHEN and CDR2 SYDVKM. The CDR3 sequence is 13 residues long. CDR3 amino acids: CASSQGDDYGYTF. Written as DNA, the CDR3 is TGTGCCAGCAGCCAGGGGGATGACTATGGCTACACCTTC.

This chain uses TRBV19 with TRBJ2-5; the D gene is possibly TRBD1 (6 bases). Germline V CDR1 and CDR2: LNHDA, SQIVND (reference sequence). CDR3 length: 15 amino acids. V was cut by 5 bases and J by 0 bases, with 13 bases left in between. The CDR3 region has the DNA TGTGCCAGTAGTCGTTTCGGGACAAACCAAGAGACCCAGTACTTC. It codes for CASSRFGTNQETQYF.

This chain joins TRBV2 and TRBJ2-5; D may be TRBD2 (5 bases). Germline CDR1 SNHLY, CDR2 FYNNEI. The CDR3 has 13 amino acids. V was pared by 7 bases and J by 2 bases, with 11 bases between. The CDR3 protein is CASKTGMQETQYF. CDR3 DNA sequence: TGTGCCAGCAAAACGGGGATGCAAGAGACCCAGTACTTC.

V gene TRBV27 combines with J gene TRBJ1-5; D is perhaps TRBD1 (5 bases). This CDR3 has 16 residues. Looked up from germline, CDR1 is MNHEY and CDR2 is SMNVEV (reference sequence). V lost 1 base and J 4 bases, leaving 14 bases between the germline ends. As DNA, the CDR3 is TGTGCCAGCAGTTTATTTGCGGGGCCAAGTAATCAGCCCCAGCATTTT. It translates to CASSLFAGPSNQPQHF.

This chain joins TRBV27 and TRBJ1-4; D is unresolved. CDR3 length: 16 residues. The V end lost 3 bases, the J end lost 0 bases, and 11 bases lay between the germline ends. Germline CDR1 and CDR2: MNHEY and SMNVEV (reference sequence). The CDR3 sequence: CASSLEAPATNEKLFF. As DNA, the CDR3 is TGTGCCAGCAGTTTGGAGGCTCCTGCAACTAATGAAAAACTGTTTTTT.

The V and J genes are TRBV16 and TRBJ2-1, with D perhaps TRBD1 (6 bases). The CDR3 runs to 16 residues. V was pared by 4 bases and J by 0 bases, with 13 bases between. Germline V lookup: CDR1 KGHSY, CDR2 FQNENV. The CDR3 sequence is CASSPFTGSSYNEQFF. The CDR3 DNA reads as TGTGCCAGCAGCCCTTTTACAGGGAGCTCCTACAATGAGCAGTTCTTC.

This clone occurred a few times. V is TRBV6-5 and J is TRBJ1-1; D not certain. Trimming took 6 bases from V and 1 from J, leaving 6 bases between them. The CDR3 has 12 residues. Per the germline V gene, CDR1 is MNHEY and CDR2 is SVGAGI. For the CDR3, the DNA is TGTGCCAGCAGAGCACGGAACACTGAAGCTTTCTTT. Residues: CASRARNTEAFF.

The J gene is TRBJ2-1, the V gene TRBV4-3; the match to TRBD1 covers 9 bases. The CDR3 contains 15 residues. V gave up 4 bases and J gave up 8 bases; unmatched junction bases: 9. Looked up from germline, CDR1 is LGHNA and CDR2 is YSLEER. This CDR3 reads CASSRDRAQGDEQFF. CDR3 DNA: TGCGCCAGCAGCCGGGACAGGGCCCAAGGCGATGAGCAGTTCTTC.

A single count supports this clone. This chain joins TRBV19 and TRBJ1-5; TRBD1 aligns across 10 bases. CDR1 is LNHDA, CDR2 SQIVND, per germline (reference sequence). Unmatched junction bases numbered 14, after V lost 6 bases and J lost 6 bases. This CDR3 is 17 amino acids long. This chain's CDR3 is CASSNRDRGLGGQPQHF. The CDR3 bases are TGTGCCAGTAGCAACCGGGACAGGGGATTAGGGGGTCAGCCCCAGCATTTT. The variable domain in full, with the rest retrieved from reference TRBV19 and TRBJ1-5, is DGGITQSPKYLFRKEGQNVTLSCEQNLNHDAMYWYRQDPGQGLRLIYYSQIVNDFQKGDIAEGYSVSREKKESFPLTVTSAQKNPTAFYLCASSNRDRGLGGQPQHFGDGTRLSIL.

The J gene is TRBJ2-5, the V gene TRBV19; 11 positions agree with TRBD2. Germline V gene lookup returns CDR1 LNHDA and CDR2 SQIVND (reference sequence). This CDR3 is 13 amino acids long. The DNA for the CDR3 is TGTGCAGTACGGGGACTAGCGGAAGAGACCCAGTACTTC. Translated, it gives CAVRGLAEETQYF.

The V and J genes are TRBV2 and TRBJ2-7; D remains unclear. The CDR3 is 12 residues long. CDR1 is SNHLY, CDR2 FYNNEI, per germline. The V end lost 5 bases, the J end lost 2 bases, and 7 bases lay between the germline ends. In DNA form, the CDR3 reads TGTGCCAGCAGTAGACAAGCCTACGAGCAGTACTTC. This gives the protein CASSRQAYEQYF.

This clone was seen just once. This chain uses TRBV28 with TRBJ2-4, with TRBD1 identical over 8 bases. The CDR3 consists of 14 residues. With V trimmed by 5 bases and J by 7 bases, 7 bases remained unmatched. CDR1 MDHEN and CDR2 SYDVKM come from the germline V gene. CDR3 DNA sequence: TGTGCCAGCAGTCCCGGACAGGGATGGAACATTCAGTACTTC. Translation gives CASSPGQGWNIQYF. Looking up the rest from reference TRBV28 and TRBJ2-4 gives the full variable domain: DVKVTQSSRYLVKRTGEKVFLECVQDMDHENMFWYRQDPGLGLRLIYFSYDVKMKEKGDIPEGYSVSREKKERFSLILESASTNQTSMYLCASSPGQGWNIQYFGAGTRLSVL.

The chain joins TRBV18 to TRBJ1-1; maybe TRBD1 (5 bases). CDR3 length: 16 amino acids. The V end lost 3 bases, the J end lost 1 base, and 15 bases lay between the germline ends. Germline V gene data show CDR1 as KGHSH and CDR2 as LQKENI. CDR3 DNA sequence: TGTGCCAGCTCACCCCGGTCCGTGGGGGGGAACACTGAAGCTTTCTTT. It encodes CASSPRSVGGNTEAFF.

V and J are TRBV24-1 and TRBJ2-3, with D perhaps matching TRBD2 (6 bases). V was clipped by 4 bases and J by 8 bases, with 24 bases between them. The CDR3 runs to 17 residues. The germline CDR1 and CDR2 sequences are KGHDR and SFDVKD. In DNA form, the CDR3 reads TGTGCCACCAGTGACCCGAACCCCCCGGGAGCCCGGGGTACGCAGTATTTT. Encoded protein: CATSDPNPPGARGTQYF.

The genes are TRBV25-1 and TRBJ1-2; 11 nucleotides line up with TRBD1. CDR1 is MGHDK, CDR2 SYGVNS, per germline. After removal of 11 bases from V and 7 bases from J, the junction contained 3 bases not matched to a gene. The CDR3 is 11 residues long. The CDR3 DNA reads as TGTGCCGGACAGGGGGCGTTTGGCTACACCTTC. It codes for CAGQGAFGYTF.

The chain has TRBV16 and TRBJ1-2; D is undetermined. The germline gives CDR1 KGHSY, CDR2 FQNENV. V was trimmed by 0 bases and J by 3 bases, leaving 8 bases between them. This CDR3 comprises 14 residues. The CDR3 protein is CASSQSPEDYGYTF. The CDR3 bases are TGTGCCAGCAGCCAATCTCCAGAGGACTATGGCTACACCTTC.

The rearrangement uses TRBV5-1 and TRBJ2-3; D is possibly TRBD1 (5 bases). Trimming stripped 6 bases from V and 2 bases from J, with 13 bases between. The germline CDR1 and CDR2 sequences are SGHRS and YFSETQ. This CDR3 comprises 14 residues. CDR3 in amino acids: CASTLMGPTDTQYF. The CDR3 region has the DNA TGCGCCAGCACTTTGATGGGGCCCACAGATACGCAGTATTTT. Full variable domain (missing parts from reference TRBV5-1 and TRBJ2-3): KAGVTQTPRYLIKTRGQQVTLSCSPISGHRSVSWYQQTPGQGLQFLFEYFSETQRNKGNFPGRFSGRQFSNSRSEMNVSTLELGDSALYLCASTLMGPTDTQYFGPGTRLTVL.

This sequence joins TRBV7-8 and TRBJ1-3, with 8 bases matching TRBD1. Germline V gene data show CDR1 as SGHVS and CDR2 as FQNEAQ. V lost 1 base and J lost 3; bases outside the gene matches: 5. This CDR3 contains 16 residues. The DNA for the CDR3 is TGTGCCAGCAGCTTAGGCCAGGGGGCGCGTGGAAACACCATATATTTT. This sequence encodes CASSLGQGARGNTIYF.

V is TRBV27 and J is TRBJ2-3, with D unclear. Germline-derived CDR1 and CDR2 are MNHEY and SMNVEV (reference sequence). V was pared by 6 bases and J by 3 bases, with 4 bases between. CDR3 length: 11 amino acids. The CDR3 region is CASRLTDTQYF. The CDR3 DNA reads TGTGCCAGCAGACTTACAGATACGCAGTATTTT.